The clone carrying this T cell receptor (beta chain) showed up many times. A TCRbeta library incorporating unique molecular identifiers was prepared. MiXCR, applied by TCRdb to the PCR reads, yields one record per CDR3 protein. The sample has nearly 250,000 distinct CDR3 sequences, under 9.5% seen once; the top ten hold 5% to 8%. These data are taken from a study of T-cell reconstitution after alpha-beta-depleted transplantation in children. Trimming cost V 1 base and J 10 bases; bases outside gene matches: 20. The CDR3 covers 17 residues. CDR1 is SQVTM, CDR2 ANQGSEA, per germline. The starting material was PBMCs, mostly from graft donor cells, obtained 180 days after TCRalphabeta/CD19-depleted stem cell transplant. The source of this sequence is a male patient between 5 and 17 years old who had a stem cell transplant for acute lymphoblastic leukemia, so the T cells may come from the graft donor. This chain uses TRBV29-1 with TRBJ2-7, with 9 nucleotides matching TRBD1. CDR3 coding DNA: TGCAGCGTTGAAGCGTGGTCAGCGGAGACAGGGGGTTTATGCCAGTACTTC. Protein: CSVEAWSAETGGLCQYF.